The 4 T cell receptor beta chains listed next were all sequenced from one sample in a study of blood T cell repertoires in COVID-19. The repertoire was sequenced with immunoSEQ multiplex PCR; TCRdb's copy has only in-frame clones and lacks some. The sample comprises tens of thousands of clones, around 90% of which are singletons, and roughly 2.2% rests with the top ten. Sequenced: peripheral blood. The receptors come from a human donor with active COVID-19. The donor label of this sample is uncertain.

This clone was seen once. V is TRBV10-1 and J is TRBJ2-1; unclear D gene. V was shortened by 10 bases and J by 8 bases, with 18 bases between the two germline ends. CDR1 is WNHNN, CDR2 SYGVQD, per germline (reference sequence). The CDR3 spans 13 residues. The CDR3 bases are TGCGCCACCAGAGCCCGAGGTTCGGATGAGCAGTTCTTC. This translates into CATRARGSDEQFF.

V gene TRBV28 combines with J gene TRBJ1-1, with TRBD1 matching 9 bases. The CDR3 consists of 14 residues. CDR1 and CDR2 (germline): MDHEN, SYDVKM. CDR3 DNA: TGTGCAACCAACCGGGACAGGGAGAACACTGAAGCTTTCTTT. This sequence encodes CATNRDRENTEAFF.

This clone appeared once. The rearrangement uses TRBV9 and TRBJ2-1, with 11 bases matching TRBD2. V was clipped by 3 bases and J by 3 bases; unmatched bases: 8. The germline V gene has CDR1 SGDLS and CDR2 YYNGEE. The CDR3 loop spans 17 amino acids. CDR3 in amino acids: CASSATGTSGLYNEQFF. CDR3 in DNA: TGTGCCAGCAGCGCAACCGGGACTAGCGGCCTCTACAATGAGCAGTTCTTC.

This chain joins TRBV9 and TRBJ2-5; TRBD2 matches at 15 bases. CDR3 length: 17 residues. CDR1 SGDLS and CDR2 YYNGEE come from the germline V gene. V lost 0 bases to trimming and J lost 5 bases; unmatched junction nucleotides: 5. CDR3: CASSVGTSGGARETQYF. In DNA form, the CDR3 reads TGTGCCAGCAGCGTAGGGACTAGCGGGGGGGCCCGGGAGACCCAGTACTTC. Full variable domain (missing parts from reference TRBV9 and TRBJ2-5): DSGVTQTPKHLITATGQRVTLRCSPRSGDLSVYWYQQSLDQGLQFLIQYYNGEERAKGNILERFSAQQFPDLHSELNLSSLELGDSALYFCASSVGTSGGARETQYFGPGTRLLVL.